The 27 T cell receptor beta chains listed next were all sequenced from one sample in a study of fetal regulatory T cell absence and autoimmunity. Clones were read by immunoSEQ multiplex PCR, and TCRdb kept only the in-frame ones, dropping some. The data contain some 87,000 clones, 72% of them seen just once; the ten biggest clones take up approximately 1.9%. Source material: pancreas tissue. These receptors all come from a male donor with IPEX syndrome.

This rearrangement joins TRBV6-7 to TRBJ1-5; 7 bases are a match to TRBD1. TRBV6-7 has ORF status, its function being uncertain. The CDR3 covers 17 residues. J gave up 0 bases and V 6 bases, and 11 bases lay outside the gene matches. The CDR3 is CASSHRDRDNSNQPQHF. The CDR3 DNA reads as TGTGCCAGCAGCCACCGGGACAGAGATAATAGCAATCAGCCCCAGCATTTT.

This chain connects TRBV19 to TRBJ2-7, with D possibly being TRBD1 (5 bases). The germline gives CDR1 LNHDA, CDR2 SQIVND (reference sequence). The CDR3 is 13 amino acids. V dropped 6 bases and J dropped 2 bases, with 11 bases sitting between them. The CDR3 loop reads CASRQTGTYEQYF. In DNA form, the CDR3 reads TGTGCCAGTAGGCAAACAGGTACCTACGAGCAGTACTTC.

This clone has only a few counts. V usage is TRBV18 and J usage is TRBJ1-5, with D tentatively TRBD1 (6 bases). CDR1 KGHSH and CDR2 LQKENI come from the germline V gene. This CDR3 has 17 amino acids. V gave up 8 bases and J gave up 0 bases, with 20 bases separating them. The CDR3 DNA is TGTGCCAGCCCAGGGGTCGGGGCCAAGTATAGCAATCAGCCCCAGCATTTT. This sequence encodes CASPGVGAKYSNQPQHF.

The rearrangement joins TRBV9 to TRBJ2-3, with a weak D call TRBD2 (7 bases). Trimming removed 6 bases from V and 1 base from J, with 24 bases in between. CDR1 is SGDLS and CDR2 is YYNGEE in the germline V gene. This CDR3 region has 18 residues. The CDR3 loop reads CASTTERGRGIGTDTQYF. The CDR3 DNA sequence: TGTGCCAGCACGACAGAAAGGGGGAGGGGAATTGGCACAGATACGCAGTATTTT.

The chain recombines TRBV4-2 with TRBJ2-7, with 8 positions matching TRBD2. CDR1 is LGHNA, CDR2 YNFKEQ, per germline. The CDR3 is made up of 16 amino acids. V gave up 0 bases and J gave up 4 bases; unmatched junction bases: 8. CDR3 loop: CASSQDPGLVGYEQYF. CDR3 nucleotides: TGTGCCAGCAGCCAAGACCCGGGACTAGTAGGATACGAGCAGTACTTC.

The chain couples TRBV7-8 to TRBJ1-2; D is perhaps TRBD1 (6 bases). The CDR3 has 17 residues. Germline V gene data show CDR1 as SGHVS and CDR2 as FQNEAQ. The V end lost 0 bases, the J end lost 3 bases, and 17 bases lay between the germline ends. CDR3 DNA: TGTGCCAGCAGCTTAGCTCGGGCGGGACACCATCACTATGGCTACACCTTC. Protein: CASSLARAGHHHYGYTF.

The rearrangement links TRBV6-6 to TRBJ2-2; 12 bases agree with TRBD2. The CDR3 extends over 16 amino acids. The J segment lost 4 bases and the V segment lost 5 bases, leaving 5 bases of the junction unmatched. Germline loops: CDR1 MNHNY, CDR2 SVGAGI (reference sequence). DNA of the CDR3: TGTGCCAGCAGTGTTGGACTAGCGGGACGCACCGGGGAGCTGTTTTTT. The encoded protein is CASSVGLAGRTGELFF.

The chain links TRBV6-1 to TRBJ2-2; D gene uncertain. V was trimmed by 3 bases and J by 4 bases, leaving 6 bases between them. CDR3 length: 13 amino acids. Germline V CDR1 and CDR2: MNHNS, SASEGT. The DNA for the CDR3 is TGTGCCAGCAGTGATCCTTTCACCGGGGAGCTGTTTTTT. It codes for CASSDPFTGELFF.

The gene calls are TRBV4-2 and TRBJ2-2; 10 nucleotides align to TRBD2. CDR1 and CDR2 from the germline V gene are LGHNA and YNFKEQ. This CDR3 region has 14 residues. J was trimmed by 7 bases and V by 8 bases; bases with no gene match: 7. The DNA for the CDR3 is TGTGCCAGCTCCCCAGCGGGAGGGTTCGGGGAGCTGTTTTTT. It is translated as CASSPAGGFGELFF.

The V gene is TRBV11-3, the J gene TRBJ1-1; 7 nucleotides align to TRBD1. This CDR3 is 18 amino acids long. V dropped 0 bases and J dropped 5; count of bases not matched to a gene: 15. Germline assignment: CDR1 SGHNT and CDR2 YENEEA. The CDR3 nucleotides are TGTGCCAGCAGCTTAGAGTCTCGGGACAGCGTTTACGGGACTGAAGCTTTCTTT. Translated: CASSLESRDSVYGTEAFF. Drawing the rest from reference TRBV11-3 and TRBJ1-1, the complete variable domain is EAGVVQSPRYKIIEKKQPVAFWCNPISGHNTLYWYLQNLGQGPELLIRYENEEAVDDSQLPKDRFSAERLKGVDSTLKIQPAELGDSAVYLCASSLESRDSVYGTEAFFGQGTRLTVV.

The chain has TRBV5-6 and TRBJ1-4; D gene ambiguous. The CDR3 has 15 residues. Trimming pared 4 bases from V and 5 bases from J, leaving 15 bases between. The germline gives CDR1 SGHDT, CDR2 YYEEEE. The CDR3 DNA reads TGTGCCAGCAGCCCGACCCCTCAACCGAATGAAAAACTGTTTTTT. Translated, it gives CASSPTPQPNEKLFF.

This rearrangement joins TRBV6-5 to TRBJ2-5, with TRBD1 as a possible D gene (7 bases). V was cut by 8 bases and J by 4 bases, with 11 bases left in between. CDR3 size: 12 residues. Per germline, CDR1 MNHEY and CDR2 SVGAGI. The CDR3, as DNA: TGTGCCAGCTCCCAGGGGGGAGAGACCCAGTACTTC. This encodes CASSQGGETQYF.

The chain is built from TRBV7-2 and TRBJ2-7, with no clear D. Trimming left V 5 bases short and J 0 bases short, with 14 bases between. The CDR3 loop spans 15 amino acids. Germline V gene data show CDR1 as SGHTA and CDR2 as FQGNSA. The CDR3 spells CASSTRVSSSYEQYF. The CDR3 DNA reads TGTGCCAGCAGCACCAGAGTTAGCTCCTCCTACGAGCAGTACTTC.

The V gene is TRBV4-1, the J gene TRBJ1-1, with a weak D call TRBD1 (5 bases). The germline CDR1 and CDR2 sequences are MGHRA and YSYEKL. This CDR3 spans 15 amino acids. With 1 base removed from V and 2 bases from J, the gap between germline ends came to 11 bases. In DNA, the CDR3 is TGCGCCAGCAGCCAAGTCCCCAGGGCCAACACTGAAGCTTTCTTT. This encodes CASSQVPRANTEAFF.

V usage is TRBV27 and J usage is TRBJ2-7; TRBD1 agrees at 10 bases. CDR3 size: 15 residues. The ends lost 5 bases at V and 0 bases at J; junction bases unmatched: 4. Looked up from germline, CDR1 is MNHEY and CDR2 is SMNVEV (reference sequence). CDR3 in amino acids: CASSLRDRGSYEQYF. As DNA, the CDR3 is TGTGCCAGCAGTCTCCGGGACAGGGGCTCCTACGAGCAGTACTTC.

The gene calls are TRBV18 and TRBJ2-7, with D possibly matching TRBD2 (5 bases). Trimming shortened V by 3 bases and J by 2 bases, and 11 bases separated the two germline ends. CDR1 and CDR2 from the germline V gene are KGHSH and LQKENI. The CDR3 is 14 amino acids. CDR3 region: CASSPRASPYEQYF. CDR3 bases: TGTGCCAGCTCACCCCGGGCTAGCCCCTACGAGCAGTACTTC.

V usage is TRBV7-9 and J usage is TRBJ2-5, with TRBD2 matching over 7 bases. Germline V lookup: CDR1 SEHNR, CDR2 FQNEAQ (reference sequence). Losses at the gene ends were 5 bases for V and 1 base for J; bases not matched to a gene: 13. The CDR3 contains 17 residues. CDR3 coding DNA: TGTGCCAGCAGCCTTATTGGACTAGGGATGGTCCAAGAGACCCAGTACTTC. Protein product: CASSLIGLGMVQETQYF.

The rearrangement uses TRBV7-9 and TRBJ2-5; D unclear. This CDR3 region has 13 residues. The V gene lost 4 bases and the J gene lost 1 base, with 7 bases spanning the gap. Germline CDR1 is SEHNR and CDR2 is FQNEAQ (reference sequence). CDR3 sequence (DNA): TGTGCCAGCAGCTCCTTTCTCCAAGAGACCCAGTACTTC. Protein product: CASSSFLQETQYF.

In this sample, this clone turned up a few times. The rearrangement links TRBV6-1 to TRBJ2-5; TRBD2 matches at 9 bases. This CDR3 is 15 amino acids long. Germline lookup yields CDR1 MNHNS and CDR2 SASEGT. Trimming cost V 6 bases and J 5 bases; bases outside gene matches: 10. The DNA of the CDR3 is TGTGCCAGCAGAGAACCGGGACTAGCCGGGGAGACCCAGTACTTC. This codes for CASREPGLAGETQYF.

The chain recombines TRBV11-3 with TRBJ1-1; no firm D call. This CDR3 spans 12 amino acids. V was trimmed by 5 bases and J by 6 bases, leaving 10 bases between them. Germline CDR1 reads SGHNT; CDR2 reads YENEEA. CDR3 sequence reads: CASSDMTAEAFF. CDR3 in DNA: TGTGCCAGCAGCGATATGACCGCTGAAGCTTTCTTT.

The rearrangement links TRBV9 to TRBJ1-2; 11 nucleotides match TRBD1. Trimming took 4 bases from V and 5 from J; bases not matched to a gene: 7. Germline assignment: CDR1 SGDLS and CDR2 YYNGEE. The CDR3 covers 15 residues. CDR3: CASSPRTGGGYGYTF. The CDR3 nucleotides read TGTGCCAGCAGCCCCCGGACAGGGGGCGGGTATGGCTACACCTTC.

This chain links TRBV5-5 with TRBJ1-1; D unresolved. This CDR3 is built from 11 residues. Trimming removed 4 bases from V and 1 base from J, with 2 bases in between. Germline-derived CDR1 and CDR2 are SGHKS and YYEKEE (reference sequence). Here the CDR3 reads CASSPNTEAFF. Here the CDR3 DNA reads TGTGCCAGCAGCCCGAACACTGAAGCTTTCTTT.

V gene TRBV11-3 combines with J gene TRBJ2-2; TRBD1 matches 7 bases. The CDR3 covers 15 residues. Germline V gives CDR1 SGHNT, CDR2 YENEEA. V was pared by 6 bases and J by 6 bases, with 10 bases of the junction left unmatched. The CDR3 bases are TGTGCCAGCAGTGAACAGGGGCCTGGCTCCGGGGAGCTGTTTTTT. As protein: CASSEQGPGSGELFF.

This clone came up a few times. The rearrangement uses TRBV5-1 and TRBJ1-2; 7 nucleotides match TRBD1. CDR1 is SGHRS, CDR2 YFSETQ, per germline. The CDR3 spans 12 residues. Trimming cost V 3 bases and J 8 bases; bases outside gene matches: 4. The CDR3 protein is CASSSGQKGYTF. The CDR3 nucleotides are TGCGCCAGCAGCTCGGGACAGAAGGGCTACACCTTC. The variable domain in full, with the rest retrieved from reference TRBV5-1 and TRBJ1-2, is KAGVTQTPRYLIKTRGQQVTLSCSPISGHRSVSWYQQTPGQGLQFLFEYFSETQRNKGNFPGRFSGRQFSNSRSEMNVSTLELGDSALYLCASSSGQKGYTFGSGTRLTVV.

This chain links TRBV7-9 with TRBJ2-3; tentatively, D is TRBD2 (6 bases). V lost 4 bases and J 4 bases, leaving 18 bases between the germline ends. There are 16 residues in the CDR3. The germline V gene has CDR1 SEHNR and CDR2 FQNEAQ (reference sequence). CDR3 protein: CASSCRGTDAADTQYF. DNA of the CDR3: TGTGCCAGCAGCTGTAGAGGGACTGATGCGGCAGATACGCAGTATTTT.

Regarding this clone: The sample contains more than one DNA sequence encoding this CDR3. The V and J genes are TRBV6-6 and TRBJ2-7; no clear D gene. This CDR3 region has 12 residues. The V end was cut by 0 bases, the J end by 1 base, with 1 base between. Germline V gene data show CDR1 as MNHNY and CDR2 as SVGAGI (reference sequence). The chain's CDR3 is CASSYSSYEQYF. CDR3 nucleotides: TGTGCCAGCAGTTACTCGTCCTACGAGCAGTACTTC.

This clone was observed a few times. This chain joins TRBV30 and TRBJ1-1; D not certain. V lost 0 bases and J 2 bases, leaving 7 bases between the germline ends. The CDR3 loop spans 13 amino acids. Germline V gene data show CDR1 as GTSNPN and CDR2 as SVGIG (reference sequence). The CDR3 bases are TGTGCCTGGAGTGTTCTACACAACACTGAAGCTTTCTTT. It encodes CAWSVLHNTEAFF. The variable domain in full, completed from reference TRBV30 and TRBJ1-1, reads SQTIHQWPATLVQPVGSPLSLECTVEGTSNPNLYWYRQAAGRGLQLLFYSVGIGQISSEVPQNLSASRPQDRQFILSSKKLLLSDSGFYLCAWSVLHNTEAFFGQGTRLTVV.